The subject of this entry is one T cell receptor (beta chain). This specimen belongs to a study of identical twins. V lost 3 bases, J lost 10 bases, and 12 bases lay in between. There are 12 residues in the CDR3. The germline CDR1 and CDR2 sequences are DFQATT and SNEGSKA (reference sequence). TCRdb fed the 5' RACE reads into MiXCR, producing one record per CDR3 protein. This sample has 150,000 or so distinct CDR3 sequences, with approximately 4% found just once. The receptor was isolated from a man aged 18 to 29 in good health. The V call is TRBV20-1, the J call TRBJ1-4; weak D call: TRBD1 (5 bases). Sequencing used memory T cells sorted from blood. The CDR3 DNA follows: TGCAGTGCTAGTGACAGTCCTGGAAAACTGTTTTTT. This translates into CSASDSPGKLFF.